This TCR beta chain was recorded in a study of CD8+ T cells in alopecia areata. Following extraction, RNA underwent reverse transcription to cDNA, which served as the sequencing template. Libraries were prepared by immunoSEQ multiplex PCR; TCRdb keeps only in-frame clonotypes and omits some of them. This sample has about 190,000 clones, with 60% found just once. This sample's treatment: oral pan-JAK inhibitor, 5-10 mg twice daily. V dropped 5 bases and J dropped 7 bases, with 12 bases sitting between them. Germline assignment: CDR1 SGHTA and CDR2 FQGTGA. The CDR3 covers 13 residues. The TCR comes from a human donor with alopecia areata. This chain connects TRBV7-3 to TRBJ2-1; a weak D match, TRBD1 (5 bases). Here the sequenced sample was CD4+ T cells sorted from blood, taken at week 4, from a patient treated with tofacitinib. CDR3 loop: CASSPLGVNEQFF. The CDR3 nucleotides read TGTGCCAGCAGCCCCTTAGGGGTTAATGAGCAGTTCTTC.